This T cell receptor beta chain was captured by sequencing in a study of blood T cell repertoires in COVID-19. Looking at the study overall: Researchers got acute and convalescent COVID-19 samples from the United States, Italy and Spain. Nucleic acid was either cDNA or gDNA, and it came from T cells, B-cell-depleted T cells, or PBMCs.

How the authors handled the data: Reference gene primer amplification in the assay estimated nucleated cell counts. Libraries were prepared by immunoSEQ multiplex PCR; TCRdb keeps only in-frame clonotypes and omits some of them. The DNA gave D and trimming, while V, J and clone size come from that table. The sample shows about 140,000 clones, 86% of them seen only once. The CDR3 is made up of 17 amino acids. V trimming: 5 bases; J trimming: 0 bases; junction bases outside the gene matches: 9. Germline V lookup: CDR1 LNHDA, CDR2 SQIVND (reference sequence). The genes are TRBV19 and TRBJ1-1; 10 bases are a match to TRBD1. The sample consisted of peripheral blood. The sequence came from a woman aged 60-75 years with acute or convalescent COVID-19. CDR3 protein: CASSARQGAFMNTEAFF. For the CDR3, the DNA is TGTGCCAGTAGTGCGCGACAGGGGGCCTTCATGAACACTGAAGCTTTCTTT.